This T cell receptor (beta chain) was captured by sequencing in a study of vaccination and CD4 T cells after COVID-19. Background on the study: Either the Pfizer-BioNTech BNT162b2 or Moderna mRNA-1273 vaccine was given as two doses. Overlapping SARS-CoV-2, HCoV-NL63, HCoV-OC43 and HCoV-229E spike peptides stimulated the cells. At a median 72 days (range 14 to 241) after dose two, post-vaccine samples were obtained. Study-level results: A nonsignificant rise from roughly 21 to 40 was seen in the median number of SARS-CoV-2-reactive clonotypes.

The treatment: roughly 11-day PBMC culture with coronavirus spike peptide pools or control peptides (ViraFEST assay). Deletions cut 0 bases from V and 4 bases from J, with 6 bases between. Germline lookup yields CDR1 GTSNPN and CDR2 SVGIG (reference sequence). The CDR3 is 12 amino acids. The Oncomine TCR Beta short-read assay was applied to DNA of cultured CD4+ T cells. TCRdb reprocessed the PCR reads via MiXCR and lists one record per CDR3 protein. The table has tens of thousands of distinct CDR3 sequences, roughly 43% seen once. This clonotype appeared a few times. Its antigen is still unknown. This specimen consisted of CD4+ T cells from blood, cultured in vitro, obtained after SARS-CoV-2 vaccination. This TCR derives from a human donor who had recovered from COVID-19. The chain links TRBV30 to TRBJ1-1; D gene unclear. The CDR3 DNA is TGTGCCTGGAGTGTTTGGGGCACTGAAGCTTTCTTT. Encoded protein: CAWSVWGTEAFF. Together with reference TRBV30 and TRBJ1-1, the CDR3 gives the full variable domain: SQTIHQWPATLVQPVGSPLSLECTVEGTSNPNLYWYRQAAGRGLQLLFYSVGIGQISSEVPQNLSASRPQDRQFILSSKKLLLSDSGFYLCAWSVWGTEAFFGQGTRLTVV.